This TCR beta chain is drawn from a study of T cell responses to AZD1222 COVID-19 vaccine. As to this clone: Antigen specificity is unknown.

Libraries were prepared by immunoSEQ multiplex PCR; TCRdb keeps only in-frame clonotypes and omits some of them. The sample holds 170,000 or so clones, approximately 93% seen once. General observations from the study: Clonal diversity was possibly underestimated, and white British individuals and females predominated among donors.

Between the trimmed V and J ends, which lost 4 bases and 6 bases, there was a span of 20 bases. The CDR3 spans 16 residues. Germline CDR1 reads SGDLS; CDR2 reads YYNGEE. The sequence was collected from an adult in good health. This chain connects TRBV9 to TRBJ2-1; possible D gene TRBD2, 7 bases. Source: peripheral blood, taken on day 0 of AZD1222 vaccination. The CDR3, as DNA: TGTGCCAGCAGCCCCCGAGGGGGGGCCATGTTCAATGAGCAGTTCTTC. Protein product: CASSPRGGAMFNEQFF.